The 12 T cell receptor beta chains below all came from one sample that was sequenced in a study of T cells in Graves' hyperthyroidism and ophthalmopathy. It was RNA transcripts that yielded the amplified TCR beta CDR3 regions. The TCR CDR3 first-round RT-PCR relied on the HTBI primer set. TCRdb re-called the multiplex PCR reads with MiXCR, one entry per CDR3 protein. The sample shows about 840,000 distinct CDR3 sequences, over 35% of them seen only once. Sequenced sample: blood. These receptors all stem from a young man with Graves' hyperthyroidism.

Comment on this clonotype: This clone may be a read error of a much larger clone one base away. The CDR3: CANSLGDRGYGYTF. DNA for the CDR3: TGTGCCAACAGCTTGGGAGACAGGGGTTATGGCTACACCTTC. The chain combines TRBV5-4 with TRBJ1-2, with 8 bases aligning to TRBD1. The CDR3 contains 14 residues. Germline CDR1 reads SGHNT; CDR2 reads YYREEE (reference sequence).

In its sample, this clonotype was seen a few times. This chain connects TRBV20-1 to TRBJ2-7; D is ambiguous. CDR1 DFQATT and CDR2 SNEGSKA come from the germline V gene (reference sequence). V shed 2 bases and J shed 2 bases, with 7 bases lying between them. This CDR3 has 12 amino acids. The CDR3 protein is CSARPTAYEQYF. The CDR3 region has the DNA TGCAGTGCTAGACCCACCGCCTACGAGCAGTACTTC.

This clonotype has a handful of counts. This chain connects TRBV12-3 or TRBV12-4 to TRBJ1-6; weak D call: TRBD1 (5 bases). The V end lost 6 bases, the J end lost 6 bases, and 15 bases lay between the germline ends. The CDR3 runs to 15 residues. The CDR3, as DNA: TGTGCCAGCAGCCCCACCGACAGAAGTAATTCACCCCTCCACTTT. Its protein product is CASSPTDRSNSPLHF.

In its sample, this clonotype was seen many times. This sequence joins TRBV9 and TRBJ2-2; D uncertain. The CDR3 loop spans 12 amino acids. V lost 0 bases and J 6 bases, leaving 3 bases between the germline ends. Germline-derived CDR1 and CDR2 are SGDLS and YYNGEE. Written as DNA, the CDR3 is TGTGCCAGCAGCGTAGAGGCCGGGGAGCTGTTTTTT. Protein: CASSVEAGELFF. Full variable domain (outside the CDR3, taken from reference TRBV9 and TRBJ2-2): DSGVTQTPKHLITATGQRVTLRCSPRSGDLSVYWYQQSLDQGLQFLIQYYNGEERAKGNILERFSAQQFPDLHSELNLSSLELGDSALYFCASSVEAGELFFGEGSRLTVL.

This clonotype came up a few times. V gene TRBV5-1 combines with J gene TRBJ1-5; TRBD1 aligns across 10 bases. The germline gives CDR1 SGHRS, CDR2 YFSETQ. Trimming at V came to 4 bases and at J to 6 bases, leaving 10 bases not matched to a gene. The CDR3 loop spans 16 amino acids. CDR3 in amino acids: CASSQTTTGGGQPQHF. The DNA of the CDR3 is TGCGCCAGCAGCCAGACAACGACAGGGGGCGGTCAGCCCCAGCATTTT.

The CDR3 sequence is CSARKLVAGTGDNQPQHF. CDR3 in DNA: TGCAGTGCTAGAAAGCTAGTTGCCGGTACAGGGGACAATCAGCCCCAGCATTTT. The chain links TRBV20-1 to TRBJ1-5, with 7 bases fitting TRBD1. CDR3 length: 18 amino acids. V lost 2 bases and J lost 3; bases outside the gene matches: 16. Germline loops: CDR1 DFQATT, CDR2 SNEGSKA (reference sequence).

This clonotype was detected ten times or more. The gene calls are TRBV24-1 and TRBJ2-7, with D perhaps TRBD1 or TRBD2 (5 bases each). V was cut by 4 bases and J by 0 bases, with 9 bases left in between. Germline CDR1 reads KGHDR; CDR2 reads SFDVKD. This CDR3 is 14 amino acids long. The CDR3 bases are TGTGCCACCAGTGAGCCGGGACCCTCCTACGAGCAGTACTTC. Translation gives CATSEPGPSYEQYF.

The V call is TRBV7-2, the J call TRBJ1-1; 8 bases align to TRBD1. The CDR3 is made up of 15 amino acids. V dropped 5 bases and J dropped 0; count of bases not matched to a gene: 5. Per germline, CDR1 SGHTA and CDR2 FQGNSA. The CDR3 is CASSQETGVNTEAFF. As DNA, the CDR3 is TGTGCCAGCAGCCAGGAGACAGGGGTGAACACTGAAGCTTTCTTT.

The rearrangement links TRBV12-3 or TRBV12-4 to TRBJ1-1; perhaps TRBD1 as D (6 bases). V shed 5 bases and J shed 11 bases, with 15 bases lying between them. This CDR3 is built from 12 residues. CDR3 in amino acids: CASSTTYREAFF. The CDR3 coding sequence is TGTGCCAGCAGTACGACGTACAGGGAGGCTTTCTTT.

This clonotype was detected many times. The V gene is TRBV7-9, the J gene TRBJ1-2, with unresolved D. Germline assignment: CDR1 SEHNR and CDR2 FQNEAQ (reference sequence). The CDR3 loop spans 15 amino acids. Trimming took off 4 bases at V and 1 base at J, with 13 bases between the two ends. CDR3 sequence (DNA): TGTGCCAGCAGCTCCCTCAACTGGTTTAACTATGGCTACACCTTC. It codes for CASSSLNWFNYGYTF.

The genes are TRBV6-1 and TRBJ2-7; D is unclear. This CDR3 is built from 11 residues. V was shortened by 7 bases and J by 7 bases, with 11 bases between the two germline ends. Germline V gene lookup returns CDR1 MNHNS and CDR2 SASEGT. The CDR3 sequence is CASKDPIEQYF. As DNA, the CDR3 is TGTGCCAGCAAAGACCCGATTGAGCAGTACTTC.

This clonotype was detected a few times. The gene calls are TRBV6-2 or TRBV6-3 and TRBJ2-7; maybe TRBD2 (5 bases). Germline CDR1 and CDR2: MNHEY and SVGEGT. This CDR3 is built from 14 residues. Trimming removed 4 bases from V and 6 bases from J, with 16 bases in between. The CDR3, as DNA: TGTGCCAGCAGTTCCCCGTGGGCAGGAGGCGAGCAGTACTTC. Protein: CASSSPWAGGEQYF.